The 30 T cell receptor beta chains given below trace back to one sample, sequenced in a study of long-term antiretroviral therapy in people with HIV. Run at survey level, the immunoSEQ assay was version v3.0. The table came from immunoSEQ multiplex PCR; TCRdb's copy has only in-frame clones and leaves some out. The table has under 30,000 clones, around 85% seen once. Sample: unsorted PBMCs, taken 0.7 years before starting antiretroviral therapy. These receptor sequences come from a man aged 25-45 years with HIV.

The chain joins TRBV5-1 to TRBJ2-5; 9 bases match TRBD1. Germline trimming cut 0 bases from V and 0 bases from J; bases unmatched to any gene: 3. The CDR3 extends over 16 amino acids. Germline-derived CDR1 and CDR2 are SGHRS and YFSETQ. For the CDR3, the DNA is TGCGCCAGCAGCTTGGGGGACAGGGCCCACCAAGAGACCCAGTACTTC. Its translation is CASSLGDRAHQETQYF.

The CDR3 here is CAWSFNRGREPQHF. CDR3 DNA: TGTGCCTGGAGTTTTAACAGGGGGCGGGAGCCCCAGCATTTT. V usage is TRBV30 and J usage is TRBJ1-5, with 9 positions matching TRBD1. CDR1 is GTSNPN, CDR2 SVGIG, per germline (reference sequence). V lost 2 bases to trimming and J lost 8 bases; unmatched junction nucleotides: 7. The CDR3 has 14 residues.

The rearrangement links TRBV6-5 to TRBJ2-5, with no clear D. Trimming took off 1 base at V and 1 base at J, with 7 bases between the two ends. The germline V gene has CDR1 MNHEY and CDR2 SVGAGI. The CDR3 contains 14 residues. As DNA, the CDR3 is TGTGCCAGCAGTTACTGGCGGAGCCAAGAGACCCAGTACTTC. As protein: CASSYWRSQETQYF.

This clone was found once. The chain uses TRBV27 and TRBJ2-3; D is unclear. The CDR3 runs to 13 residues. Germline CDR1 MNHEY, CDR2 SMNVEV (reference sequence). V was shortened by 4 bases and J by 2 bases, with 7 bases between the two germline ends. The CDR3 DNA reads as TGTGCCAGCAGTTCCCGGGCCACAGATACGCAGTATTTT. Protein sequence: CASSSRATDTQYF.

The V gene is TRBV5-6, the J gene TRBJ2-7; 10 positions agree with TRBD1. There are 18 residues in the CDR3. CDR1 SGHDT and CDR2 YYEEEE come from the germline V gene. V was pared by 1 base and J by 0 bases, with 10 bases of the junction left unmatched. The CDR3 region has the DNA TGTGCCAGCAGCTTGCACCCGGGACAGGGGCTCCGCTCCTACGAGCAGTACTTC. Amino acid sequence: CASSLHPGQGLRSYEQYF.

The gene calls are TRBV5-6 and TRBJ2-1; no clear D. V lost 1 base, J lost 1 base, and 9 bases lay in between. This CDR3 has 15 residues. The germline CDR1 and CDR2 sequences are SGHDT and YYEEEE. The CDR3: CASSLSAASYNEQFF. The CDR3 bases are TGTGCCAGCAGCTTGTCGGCGGCGTCCTACAATGAGCAGTTCTTC.

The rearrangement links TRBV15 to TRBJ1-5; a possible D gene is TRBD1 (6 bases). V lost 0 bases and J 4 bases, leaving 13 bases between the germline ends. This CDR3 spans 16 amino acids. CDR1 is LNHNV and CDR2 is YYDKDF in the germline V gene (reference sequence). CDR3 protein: CATSRDLGALNQPQHF. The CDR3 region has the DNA TGTGCCACCAGCAGAGATCTGGGGGCCCTGAATCAGCCCCAGCATTTT.

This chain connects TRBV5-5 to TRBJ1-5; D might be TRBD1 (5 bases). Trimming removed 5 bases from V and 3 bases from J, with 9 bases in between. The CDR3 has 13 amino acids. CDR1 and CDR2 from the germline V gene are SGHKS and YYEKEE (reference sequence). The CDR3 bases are TGTGCCAGCAGACAGGATCTCAATCAGCCCCAGCATTTT. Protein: CASRQDLNQPQHF.

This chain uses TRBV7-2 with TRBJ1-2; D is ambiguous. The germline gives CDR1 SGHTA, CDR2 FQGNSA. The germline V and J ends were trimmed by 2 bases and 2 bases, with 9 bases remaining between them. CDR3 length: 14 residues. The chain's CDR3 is CASSLLQSNYGYTF. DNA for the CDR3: TGTGCCAGCAGCTTACTCCAATCAAACTATGGCTACACCTTC.

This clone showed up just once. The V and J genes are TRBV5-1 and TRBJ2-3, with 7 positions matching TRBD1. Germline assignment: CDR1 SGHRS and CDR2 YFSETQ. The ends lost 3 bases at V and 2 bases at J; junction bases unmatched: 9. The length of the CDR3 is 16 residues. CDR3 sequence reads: CASSYGQEETTDTQYF. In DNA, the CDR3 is TGCGCCAGCAGCTACGGACAGGAAGAAACCACAGATACGCAGTATTTT.

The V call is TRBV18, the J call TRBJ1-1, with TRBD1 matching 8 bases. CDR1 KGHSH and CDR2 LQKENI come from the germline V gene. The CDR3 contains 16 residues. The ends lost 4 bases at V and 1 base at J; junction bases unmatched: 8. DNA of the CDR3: TGTGCCAGCTCACGTCTTACAGGGGGTGAGAACACTGAAGCTTTCTTT. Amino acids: CASSRLTGGENTEAFF.

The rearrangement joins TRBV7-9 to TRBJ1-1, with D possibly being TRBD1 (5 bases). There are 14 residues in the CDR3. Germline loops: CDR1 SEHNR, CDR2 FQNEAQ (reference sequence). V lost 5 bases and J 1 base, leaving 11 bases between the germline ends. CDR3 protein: CASSPDSRNTEAFF. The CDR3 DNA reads TGTGCCAGCAGCCCTGACAGCCGGAACACTGAAGCTTTCTTT.

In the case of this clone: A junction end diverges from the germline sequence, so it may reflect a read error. CDR3 nucleotides: TGTGCCGGGAGGCCTGTGGGGGGTGACAATGAGCAGTTCTTC. Translating it yields CAGRPVGGDNEQFF. The chain carries TRBV30 and TRBJ2-1; TRBD2 is a possible D gene (6 bases). The CDR3 is 14 amino acids. Germline V gene sequence: CDR1 GTSNPN, CDR2 SVGIG (reference sequence).

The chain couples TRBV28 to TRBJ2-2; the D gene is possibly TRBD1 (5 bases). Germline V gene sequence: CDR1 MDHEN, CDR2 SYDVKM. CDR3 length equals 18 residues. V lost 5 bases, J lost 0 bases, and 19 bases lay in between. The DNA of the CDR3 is TGTGCCAGCAGTCGGATCCCGATTGGGGCTTCGAACACCGGGGAGCTGTTTTTT. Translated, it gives CASSRIPIGASNTGELFF.

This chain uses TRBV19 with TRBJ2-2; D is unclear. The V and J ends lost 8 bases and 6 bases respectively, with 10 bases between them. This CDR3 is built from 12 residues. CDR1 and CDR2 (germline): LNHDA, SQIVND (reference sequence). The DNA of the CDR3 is TGTGCCAGTCTTCGGGTCCCCGGGGAGCTGTTTTTT. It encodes CASLRVPGELFF.

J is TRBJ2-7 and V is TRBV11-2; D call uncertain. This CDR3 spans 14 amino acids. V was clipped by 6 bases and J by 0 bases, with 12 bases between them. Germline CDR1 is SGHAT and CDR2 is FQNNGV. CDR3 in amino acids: CASSPTFSSYEQYF. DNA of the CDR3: TGTGCCAGCAGTCCGACTTTTAGCTCCTACGAGCAGTACTTC.

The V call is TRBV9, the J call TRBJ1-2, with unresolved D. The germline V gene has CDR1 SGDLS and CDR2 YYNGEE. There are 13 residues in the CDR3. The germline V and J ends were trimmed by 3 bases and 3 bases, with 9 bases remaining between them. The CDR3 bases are TGTGCCAGCAGCGGGCGAGGGTACTATGGCTACACCTTC. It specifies CASSGRGYYGYTF. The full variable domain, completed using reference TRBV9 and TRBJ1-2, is DSGVTQTPKHLITATGQRVTLRCSPRSGDLSVYWYQQSLDQGLQFLIQYYNGEERAKGNILERFSAQQFPDLHSELNLSSLELGDSALYFCASSGRGYYGYTFGSGTRLTVV.

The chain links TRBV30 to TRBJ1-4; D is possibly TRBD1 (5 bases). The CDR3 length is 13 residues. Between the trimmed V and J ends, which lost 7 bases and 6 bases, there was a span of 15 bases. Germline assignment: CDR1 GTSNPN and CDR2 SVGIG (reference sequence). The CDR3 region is CAYGEGWYEKLFF. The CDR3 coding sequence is TGTGCCTACGGCGAGGGGTGGTATGAAAAACTGTTTTTT.

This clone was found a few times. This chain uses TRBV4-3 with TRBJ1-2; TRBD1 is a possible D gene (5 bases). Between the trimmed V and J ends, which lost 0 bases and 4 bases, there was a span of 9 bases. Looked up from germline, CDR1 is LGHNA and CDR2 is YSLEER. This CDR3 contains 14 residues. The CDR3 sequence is CASSQDNGAYGYTF. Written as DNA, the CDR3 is TGCGCCAGCAGCCAAGACAACGGGGCCTATGGCTACACCTTC.

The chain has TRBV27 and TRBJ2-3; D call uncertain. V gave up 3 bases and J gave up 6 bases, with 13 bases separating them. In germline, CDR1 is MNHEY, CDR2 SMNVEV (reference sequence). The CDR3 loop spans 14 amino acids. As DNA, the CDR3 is TGTGCCAGCAGTTTTTCTAAGACTCTTGATACGCAGTATTTT. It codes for CASSFSKTLDTQYF.

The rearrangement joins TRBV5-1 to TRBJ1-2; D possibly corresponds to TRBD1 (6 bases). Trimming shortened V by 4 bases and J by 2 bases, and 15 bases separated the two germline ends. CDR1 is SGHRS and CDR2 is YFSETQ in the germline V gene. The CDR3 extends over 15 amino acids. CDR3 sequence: CASSRTDSQNYGYTF. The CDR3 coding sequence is TGCGCCAGCAGCCGGACGGACAGCCAAAACTATGGCTACACCTTC.

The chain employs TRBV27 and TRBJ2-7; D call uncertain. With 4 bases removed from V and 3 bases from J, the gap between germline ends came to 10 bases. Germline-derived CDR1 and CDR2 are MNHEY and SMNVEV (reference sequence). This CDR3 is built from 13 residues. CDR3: CASSSFGGYEQYF. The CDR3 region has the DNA TGTGCCAGCAGTTCTTTTGGCGGCTACGAGCAGTACTTC.

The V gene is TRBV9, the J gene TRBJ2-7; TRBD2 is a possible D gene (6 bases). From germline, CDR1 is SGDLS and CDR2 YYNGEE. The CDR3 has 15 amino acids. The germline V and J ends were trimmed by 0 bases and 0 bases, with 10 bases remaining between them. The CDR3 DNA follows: TGTGCCAGCAGCGTAGCTCCCGGGAGCTCCTACGAGCAGTACTTC. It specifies CASSVAPGSSYEQYF.

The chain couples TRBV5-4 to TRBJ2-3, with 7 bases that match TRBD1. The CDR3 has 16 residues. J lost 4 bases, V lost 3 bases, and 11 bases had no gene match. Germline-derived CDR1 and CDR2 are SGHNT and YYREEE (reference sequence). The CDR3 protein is CASSSKTGKFADTQYF. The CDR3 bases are TGTGCCAGCAGCTCAAAGACAGGGAAGTTTGCAGATACGCAGTATTTT.

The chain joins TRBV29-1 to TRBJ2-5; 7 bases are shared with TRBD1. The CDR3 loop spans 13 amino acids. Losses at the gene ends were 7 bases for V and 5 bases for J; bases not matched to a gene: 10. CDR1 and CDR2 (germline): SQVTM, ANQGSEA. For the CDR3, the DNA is TGCAGCGCTCGACAGGGTGGCCGCGAGACCCAGTACTTC. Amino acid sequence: CSARQGGRETQYF.

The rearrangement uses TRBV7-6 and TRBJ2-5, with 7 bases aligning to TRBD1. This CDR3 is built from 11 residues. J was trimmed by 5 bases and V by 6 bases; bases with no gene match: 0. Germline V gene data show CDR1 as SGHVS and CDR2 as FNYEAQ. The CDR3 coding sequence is TGTGCCAGCAGGACAGGGGAGACCCAGTACTTC. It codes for CASRTGETQYF. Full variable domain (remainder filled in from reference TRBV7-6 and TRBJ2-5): GAGVSQSPRYKVTKRGQDVALRCDPISGHVSLYWYRQALGQGPEFLTYFNYEAQQDKSGLPNDRFSAERPEGSISTLTIQRTEQRDSAMYRCASRTGETQYFGPGTRLLVL.

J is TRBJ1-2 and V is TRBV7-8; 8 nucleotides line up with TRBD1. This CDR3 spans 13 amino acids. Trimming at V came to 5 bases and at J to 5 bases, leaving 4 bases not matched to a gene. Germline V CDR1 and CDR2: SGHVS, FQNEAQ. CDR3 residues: CASSPGQVYGYTF. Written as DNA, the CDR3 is TGTGCCAGCAGCCCGGGACAGGTGTATGGCTACACCTTC.

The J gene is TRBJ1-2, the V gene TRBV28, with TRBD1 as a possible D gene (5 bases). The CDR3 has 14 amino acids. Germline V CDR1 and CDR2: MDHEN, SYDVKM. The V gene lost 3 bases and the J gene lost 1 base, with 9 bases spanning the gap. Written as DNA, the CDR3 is TGTGCCAGCAGTTTCCTGACAGATAACTATGGCTACACCTTC. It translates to CASSFLTDNYGYTF.

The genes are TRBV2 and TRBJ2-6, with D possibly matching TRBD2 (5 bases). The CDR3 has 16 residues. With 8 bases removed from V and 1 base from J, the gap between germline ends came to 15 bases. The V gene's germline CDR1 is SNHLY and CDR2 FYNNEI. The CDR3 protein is CASSRPEVSGANVLTF. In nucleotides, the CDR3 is TGTGCCAGCTCCCGACCGGAGGTGTCTGGGGCCAACGTCCTGACTTTC.

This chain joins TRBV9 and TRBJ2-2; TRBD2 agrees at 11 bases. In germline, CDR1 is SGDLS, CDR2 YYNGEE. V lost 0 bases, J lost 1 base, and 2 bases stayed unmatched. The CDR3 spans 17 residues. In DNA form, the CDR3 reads TGTGCCAGCAGCGTAGGGACTAGCGGGTGGAACACCGGGGAGCTGTTTTTT. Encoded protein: CASSVGTSGWNTGELFF.